The rows below give T cell receptor beta chains drawn from one sample of a study of cytomegalovirus exposure and HLA in healthy donors. The protocol was immunoSEQ multiplex PCR, while the TCRdb copy is restricted to in-frame clones and leaves out a portion. This table holds 250,000 to 350,000 clones, 70% to 90% found once. Sequenced: PBMCs. Source of these receptors: a woman younger than 30 in good health and CMV-seronegative. CDR3s include the opening cysteine and the closing phenylalanine or tryptophan. D genes are given only for firm matches. For some rows the clone size is stated as once, few or many, or as a class when expanded; others skip it.

j_call v_call d_call clone_size cdr3_aa cdr3_nt
TRBJ1-5 TRBV18 NA NA CASSPKGGAYSNQPQHF TGTGCCAGCTCACCAAAAGGGGGAGCTTATAGCAATCAGCCCCAGCATTTT
TRBJ2-5 TRBV9 NA NA CASSPTGGGSVDPRVETQYF TGTGCCAGCAGCCCCACGGGGGGCGGGAGTGTCGATCCACGAGTAGAGACCCAGTACTTC
TRBJ2-7 TRBV2 NA NA CASRVNSGSSYEQYF TGTGCCAGCAGAGTAAATAGCGGAAGCTCCTACGAGCAGTACTTC
TRBJ1-1 TRBV28 NA NA CASSLAGDGTEAFF TGTGCCAGCAGTTTAGCGGGGGATGGCACTGAAGCTTTCTTT
TRBJ1-2 TRBV4-3 NA NA CASSQVRQIYGYTF TGCGCCAGCAGCCAAGTTAGACAGATATATGGCTACACCTTC
TRBJ2-3 TRBV19 TRBD2 NA CASSTTGGLAISDTQYF TGTGCCAGTAGTACCACTGGGGGACTAGCCATATCAGATACGCAGTATTTT
TRBJ2-7 TRBV6-5 NA NA CASSGLTVIKF TGTGCCAGCAGTGGTTTGACAGTGATCAAGTTC
TRBJ2-7 TRBV28 NA NA CASSFREEWRDSYEQYF TGTGCCAGCAGTTTTCGGGAAGAATGGCGGGACTCCTACGAGCAGTACTTC
TRBJ1-2 TRBV25-1 NA NA CASSPGSVYGYTF TGTGCCAGCAGTCCGGGGAGTGTCTATGGCTACACCTTC
TRBJ2-7 TRBV11-2 TRBD1 NA CASSLGTGGVSSYEQYF TGTGCCAGCAGCTTAGGGACAGGGGGGGTGAGCTCCTACGAGCAGTACTTC
TRBJ2-7 TRBV2 NA once CATLTRGEQYF TGTGCTACCCTCACCCGGGGCGAGCAGTACTTC
TRBJ2-6 TRBV5-1 NA NA CASSSAGTYNSGANVLTF TGCGCCAGCAGCTCGGCCGGGACTTACAACTCTGGGGCCAACGTCCTGACTTTC
TRBJ2-3 TRBV6-1 TRBD2 once CASSERREPQYF TGTGCCAGCAGTGAAAGGCGGGAGCCGCAGTATTTT
TRBJ2-7 TRBV6-5 NA NA CASSYGQVSFEQYF TGTGCCAGCAGTTACGGTCAGGTTTCGTTCGAGCAGTACTTC
TRBJ1-2 TRBV6-5 NA NA CASQTTGGGGYTF TGTGCCAGCCAGACAACGGGGGGGGGTGGCTACACCTTC
TRBJ2-7 TRBV9 TRBD1 NA CASGRGTGASYEQYF TGTGCCAGCGGACGAGGGACAGGGGCAAGCTACGAGCAGTACTTC
TRBJ1-1 TRBV5-4 NA NA CASSLDLPTEAFF TGTGCCAGCAGCTTGGACCTACCCACTGAAGCTTTCTTT
TRBJ1-1 TRBV5-4 NA NA CASSRTTGNTEAFF TGTGCCAGCAGCCGGACGACAGGGAACACTGAAGCTTTCTTT
TRBJ2-3 TRBV18 TRBD1 NA CASSPSGQGGADTQYF TGTGCCAGCTCACCGAGTGGACAGGGAGGTGCGGATACGCAGTATTTT
TRBJ2-7 TRBV29-1 NA NA CSARGGDEQYF TGCAGCGCCAGGGGAGGGGACGAGCAGTACTTC
TRBJ2-1 TRBV9 TRBD2 NA CASSVGLAGNNEQFF TGTGCCAGCAGCGTAGGACTAGCGGGTAACAATGAGCAGTTCTTC
TRBJ1-2 TRBV6-1 NA NA CASSEGGRPGGYTF TGTGCCAGCAGTGAAGGAGGGCGTCCGGGGGGCTACACCTTC
TRBJ1-4 TRBV28 NA NA CASTTPPEKLFF TGTGCCAGCACTACCCCCCCTGAAAAACTGTTTTTT
TRBJ2-3 TRBV5-4 NA NA CASSFRDTQYF TGTGCCAGCAGCTTCCGGGATACGCAGTATTTT